This TCR beta chain was captured in a study of T-cell memory formation after mild COVID-19. TCRdb passed the 5' RACE reads through MiXCR, listing each CDR3 protein once. The sample has under 200,000 distinct CDR3 sequences, 9.5% to 13% seen once; the top ten hold 3% to 4%. The CDR3 has 15 residues. Germline assignment: CDR1 SGHTA and CDR2 FQGTGA. The trim removed 4 bases at V and 8 bases at J, leaving 6 bases unmatched. The genes are TRBV7-3 and TRBJ2-2, with 11 bases identical to TRBD2. Material: PBMCs or a T cell subset sorted from them (not recorded which). The sequence was obtained from a young man who had mild COVID-19 (a few samples of this study predate the infection). Cell type and time point are not known. CDR3 sequence: CASSSGTSGGGELFF. Written as DNA, the CDR3 is TGTGCCAGCAGCTCCGGGACTAGCGGCGGAGGGGAGCTGTTTTTT.